These 22 T cell receptor beta chains originate from one sample sequenced in a study of identical twins. One entry per CDR3 protein, called by TCRdb with MiXCR from the 5' RACE reads. The table shows under 300,000 distinct CDR3 sequences, with approximately 8.3% occurring only once. The sample was also linked to a second study, of yellow fever vaccine responses in identical twins.

What was sequenced was CD8+ T cells sorted from blood. The receptors shown here come from a woman younger than 35 in good health.

J is TRBJ2-7 and V is TRBV7-6, with a tentative D call TRBD1 (6 bases). Germline CDR1 reads SGHVS; CDR2 reads FNYEAQ. The CDR3 loop spans 14 amino acids. The ends were cut back, 5 bases at V and 6 bases at J, with 17 bases in the middle. The DNA for the CDR3 is TGTGCCAGCAGCCCCCGGGACCGAGGGGGCGAGCAGTACTTC. It is translated as CASSPRDRGGEQYF.

The chain uses TRBV12-3 or TRBV12-4 and TRBJ2-5; 9 positions match TRBD1. V gave up 9 bases and J gave up 0 bases; unmatched junction bases: 17. This CDR3 has 18 residues. The CDR3 reads CASIPEHPGTGNQETQYF. CDR3 DNA sequence: TGTGCCAGTATACCTGAACACCCCGGGACAGGGAACCAAGAGACCCAGTACTTC.

This clonotype was detected many times. The chain recombines TRBV25-1 with TRBJ2-2; D assignment may be TRBD1 or TRBD2 (6 bases each). CDR3 length equals 17 residues. The germline V gene encodes CDR1 MGHDK and CDR2 SYGVNS. Trimming stripped 6 bases from V and 4 bases from J, with 21 bases between. The CDR3 bases are TGTGCCAGCAGCACACTCCTAAGGGGGGCTACCACCGGGGAGCTGTTTTTT. This codes for CASSTLLRGATTGELFF.

This clonotype was detected ten times or more. J is TRBJ2-1 and V is TRBV7-3; 7 bases match TRBD1. The CDR3 contains 14 residues. Looked up from germline, CDR1 is SGHTA and CDR2 is FQGTGA. V was pared by 2 bases and J by 8 bases, with 6 bases of the junction left unmatched. In nucleotides, the CDR3 is TGTGCCAGCAGCTTAGAACTAGGGGGCTATGAGCAGTTCTTC. This translates into CASSLELGGYEQFF.

The chain is built from TRBV7-9 and TRBJ2-5; D uncertain. This CDR3 is built from 13 residues. Germline loops: CDR1 SEHNR, CDR2 FQNEAQ (reference sequence). V gave up 2 bases and J gave up 5 bases, with 9 bases separating them. CDR3 protein: CASSLSGWETQYF. The CDR3 DNA sequence: TGTGCCAGCAGCTTATCTGGGTGGGAGACCCAGTACTTC. The full variable domain, with the rest looked up from reference TRBV7-9 and TRBJ2-5, is DTGVSQNPRHKITKRGQNVTFRCDPISEHNRLYWYRQTLGQGPEFLTYFQNEAQLEKSRLLSDRFSAERPKGSFSTLEIQRTEQGDSAMYLCASSLSGWETQYFGPGTRLLVL.

J is TRBJ2-5 and V is TRBV10-3; 9 bases agree with TRBD2. The CDR3 consists of 16 residues. The germline CDR1 and CDR2 sequences are ENHRY and SYGVKD. Losses at the gene ends were 0 bases for V and 1 base for J; bases not matched to a gene: 3. CDR3 sequence reads: CAISESSAGGQETQYF. The DNA for the CDR3 is TGTGCCATCAGTGAGTCGTCAGCGGGGGGCCAAGAGACCCAGTACTTC.

The CDR3 protein is CASSQRAGGFYNEQFF. The DNA for the CDR3 is TGTGCCAGCAGCCAAAGAGCGGGGGGATTTTACAATGAGCAGTTCTTC. The J gene is TRBJ2-1, the V gene TRBV14, with TRBD2 matching 9 bases. V lost 2 bases, J lost 4 bases, and 6 bases stayed unmatched. The V gene's germline CDR1 is SGHDN and CDR2 FVKESK. This CDR3 contains 16 residues.

This clonotype showed up many times. The chain is built from TRBV29-1 and TRBJ2-3; a possible D gene is TRBD2 (6 bases). There are 14 residues in the CDR3. The V end was cut by 6 bases, the J end by 5 bases, with 18 bases between. The germline CDR1 and CDR2 sequences are SQVTM and ANQGSEA. Written as DNA, the CDR3 is TGCAGCGTCCTCGGGACTGGGGGTGGAGATACGCAGTATTTT. Amino acid sequence: CSVLGTGGGDTQYF.

This clonotype was counted at least ten times. The DNA of the CDR3 is TGTGCCATCCAAGGGGGGAACTCCACAGATACGCAGTATTTT. As protein: CAIQGGNSTDTQYF. The chain recombines TRBV10-3 with TRBJ2-3; TRBD1 or TRBD2 may be the D gene (6 bases each). Germline V gene lookup returns CDR1 ENHRY and CDR2 SYGVKD. The CDR3 is made up of 14 amino acids. The germline V and J ends were trimmed by 8 bases and 2 bases, with 14 bases remaining between them.

This clonotype came up a few times. V gene TRBV6-4 combines with J gene TRBJ2-7; D is ambiguous. The V end was cut by 3 bases, the J end by 3 bases, with 15 bases between. The CDR3 runs 15 residues. Germline V gene sequence: CDR1 MRHNA, CDR2 SNTAGT. CDR3 loop: CASSDWCGDRYEQYF. CDR3 coding DNA: TGTGCCAGCAGTGATTGGTGTGGGGATCGCTACGAGCAGTACTTC.

In this sample, this clonotype turned up a few times. The chain recombines TRBV20-1 with TRBJ2-3, with 7 bases fitting TRBD2. Germline V gives CDR1 DFQATT, CDR2 SNEGSKA (reference sequence). Trimming cost V 0 bases and J 0 bases; bases outside gene matches: 12. The CDR3 runs 18 residues. As DNA, the CDR3 is TGCAGTGCTAGAGATCTGTGGCTAGCGGATTCTAGCACAGATACGCAGTATTTT. It is translated as CSARDLWLADSSTDTQYF.

In this sample, this clonotype turned up many times. This rearrangement joins TRBV12-3 or TRBV12-4 to TRBJ1-2; D unclear. This CDR3 spans 15 amino acids. V lost 2 bases, J lost 5 bases, and 15 bases lay in between. The CDR3: CASSLSGQVVYGYTF. The CDR3 DNA reads as TGTGCCAGCAGTTTAAGCGGTCAGGTTGTTTATGGCTACACCTTC.

The chain employs TRBV12-3 or TRBV12-4 and TRBJ2-7; 11 bases map to TRBD2. V shed 5 bases, J shed 0 bases, and the junction held 3 bases outside the gene matches. This CDR3 is built from 15 residues. CDR3 sequence: CASSATSGTSYEQYF. The CDR3 coding sequence is TGTGCCAGCAGTGCGACTAGCGGGACCTCCTACGAGCAGTACTTC.

The DNA of the CDR3 is TGCGCCAGCAGCTTGGCTTATGTGGGGGATGAAGCTTTCTTT. Its protein product is CASSLAYVGDEAFF. The chain has TRBV5-1 and TRBJ1-1; a possible D gene is TRBD1 (5 bases). The CDR3 runs to 14 residues. CDR1 and CDR2 from the germline V gene are SGHRS and YFSETQ. Trimming left V 0 bases short and J 7 bases short, with 13 bases between.

The chain uses TRBV12-3 or TRBV12-4 and TRBJ1-1, with D possibly TRBD1 on 6 matching bases. With 6 bases removed from V and 1 base from J, the gap between germline ends came to 15 bases. The CDR3 length is 15 residues. The CDR3 loop reads CASSLDRLSNTEAFF. In nucleotides, the CDR3 is TGTGCCAGCAGCCTAGACAGGCTATCGAACACTGAAGCTTTCTTT.

This clonotype was seen at least ten times. The V and J genes are TRBV27 and TRBJ1-1; no firm D call. The CDR3 runs to 13 residues. The germline V gene encodes CDR1 MNHEY and CDR2 SMNVEV (reference sequence). Deletions cut 4 bases from V and 1 base from J, with 7 bases between. In DNA, the CDR3 is TGTGCCAGCAGTTCGACTGGGAACACTGAAGCTTTCTTT. Its translation is CASSSTGNTEAFF.

This clonotype was counted a few times. The V and J genes are TRBV20-1 and TRBJ1-3; D is undetermined. This CDR3 spans 14 amino acids. Germline V lookup: CDR1 DFQATT, CDR2 SNEGSKA (reference sequence). V was pared by 3 bases and J by 0 bases, with 9 bases between. The CDR3 DNA reads TGCAGTGCTAGCGGGCCGTACTCTGGAAACACCATATATTTT. This gives the protein CSASGPYSGNTIYF.

This clonotype was picked up a small number of times. The V gene is TRBV7-8, the J gene TRBJ2-1; 7 nucleotides align to TRBD1. Per the germline V gene, CDR1 is SGHVS and CDR2 is FQNEAQ. The junction had 7 bases not matched to a gene; V was cut back by 5 bases and J by 9 bases. The CDR3 covers 13 residues. The CDR3 is CASSLDRAGEQFF. DNA for the CDR3: TGTGCCAGCAGCCTAGACAGGGCCGGTGAGCAGTTCTTC. Together with reference TRBV7-8 and TRBJ2-1, the CDR3 gives the full variable domain: GAGVSQSPRYKVAKRGQDVALRCDPISGHVSLFWYQQALGQGPEFLTYFQNEAQLDKSGLPSDRFFAERPEGSVSTLKIQRTQQEDSAVYLCASSLDRAGEQFFGPGTRLTVL.

This clonotype was seen a handful of times. The J gene is TRBJ1-5, the V gene TRBV21-1. TRBV21-1 is listed as a pseudogene. This CDR3 contains 15 residues. CDR3 sequence: CASSNPHGSNQPQHF. The DNA of the CDR3 is TGTGCCAGCAGCAACCCACACGGTAGCAATCAGCCCCAGCATTTT.

This chain links TRBV4-3 with TRBJ2-7; no firm D call. This CDR3 region has 15 residues. Germline CDR1 reads LGHNA; CDR2 reads YSLEER. V was trimmed by 0 bases and J by 2 bases, leaving 11 bases between them. DNA of the CDR3: TGCGCCAGCAGCCAAGATCAATCCATTACCTACGAGCAGTACTTC. Translating it yields CASSQDQSITYEQYF.

Many counts were recorded for this clonotype. V and J are TRBV12-3 or TRBV12-4 and TRBJ1-3; D perhaps matches TRBD1 (5 bases). The V and J ends lost 5 bases and 4 bases respectively, with 15 bases between them. This CDR3 contains 15 residues. The CDR3 DNA reads TGTGCCAGCAGTCAGCCGGGACCCGAGGGAAACACCATATATTTT. It specifies CASSQPGPEGNTIYF.

This clonotype was seen a few times. One end of the junction is discordant with germline, which a read error may explain. The chain links TRBV10-3 to TRBJ2-3; 14 nucleotides match TRBD2. Looked up from germline, CDR1 is ENHRY and CDR2 is SYGVKD. The CDR3 has 18 amino acids. The CDR3 here is CTISPTGTSGGRTDTQYF. CDR3 DNA: TGTACCATCAGTCCTACCGGGACTAGCGGGGGCCGCACAGATACGCAGTATTTT.